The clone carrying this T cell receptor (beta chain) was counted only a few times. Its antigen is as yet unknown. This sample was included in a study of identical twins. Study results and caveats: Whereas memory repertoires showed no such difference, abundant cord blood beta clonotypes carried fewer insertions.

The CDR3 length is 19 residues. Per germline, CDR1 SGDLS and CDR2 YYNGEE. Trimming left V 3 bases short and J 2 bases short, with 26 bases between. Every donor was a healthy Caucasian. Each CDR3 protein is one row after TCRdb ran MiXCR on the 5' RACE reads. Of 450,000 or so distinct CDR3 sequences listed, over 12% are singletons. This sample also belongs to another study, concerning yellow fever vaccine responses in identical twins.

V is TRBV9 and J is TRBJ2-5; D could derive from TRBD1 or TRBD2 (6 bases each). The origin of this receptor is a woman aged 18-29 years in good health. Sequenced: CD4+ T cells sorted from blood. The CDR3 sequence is CASSASSFRGGTRQETQYF. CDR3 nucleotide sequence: TGTGCCAGCAGCGCTAGTAGTTTTCGAGGGGGGACGAGGCAAGAGACCCAGTACTTC.